This T cell receptor (beta chain) was sequenced during a study of immune evolution from preneoplasia to lung adenocarcinoma. Germline loops: CDR1 SGDLS, CDR2 YYNGEE. The CDR3 consists of 14 residues. With 0 bases removed from V and 3 bases from J, the gap between germline ends came to 10 bases. H&E slides confirmed each diagnosis, reviewed by two pathologists independently. Sequenced by immunoSEQ multiplex PCR; TCRdb stores in-frame clones only, minus some. The repertoire holds 15,000 to 20,000 clones, with 86% as singletons. Material for sequencing was FFPE invasive lung adenocarcinoma tissue. The receptor was derived from a person aged 70 to 79 with invasive lung adenocarcinoma. The V call is TRBV9, the J call TRBJ2-7; D ambiguous. CDR3 loop: CASSVGDGDYEQYF. The CDR3, as DNA: TGTGCCAGCAGCGTAGGGGATGGGGACTACGAGCAGTACTTC.